This T cell receptor (beta chain) was found in a study of PD-1 blockade in classical Hodgkin lymphoma. Profiled with immunoSEQ multiplex PCR; TCRdb holds only in-frame clones, not every one. In the table there are approximately 37,000 clones, around 80% of which are singletons. V shed 5 bases, J shed 3 bases, and the junction held 11 bases outside the gene matches. Germline V gives CDR1 SGHTA, CDR2 FQGNSA. The CDR3 spans 18 residues. After autologous stem cell transplantation all patients relapsed, and prior brentuximab vedotin exposure differed between cohorts. Sequenced material: peripheral blood mononuclear cells (PBMCs), taken at baseline. The chain recombines TRBV7-2 with TRBJ2-3; TRBD2 matches at 13 bases. The origin of this receptor is a human donor with classical Hodgkin lymphoma. CDR3 sequence: CASSKLAGGPPGTDTQYF. The CDR3 DNA reads as TGTGCCAGCAGCAAACTAGCGGGGGGGCCCCCGGGTACAGATACGCAGTATTTT.